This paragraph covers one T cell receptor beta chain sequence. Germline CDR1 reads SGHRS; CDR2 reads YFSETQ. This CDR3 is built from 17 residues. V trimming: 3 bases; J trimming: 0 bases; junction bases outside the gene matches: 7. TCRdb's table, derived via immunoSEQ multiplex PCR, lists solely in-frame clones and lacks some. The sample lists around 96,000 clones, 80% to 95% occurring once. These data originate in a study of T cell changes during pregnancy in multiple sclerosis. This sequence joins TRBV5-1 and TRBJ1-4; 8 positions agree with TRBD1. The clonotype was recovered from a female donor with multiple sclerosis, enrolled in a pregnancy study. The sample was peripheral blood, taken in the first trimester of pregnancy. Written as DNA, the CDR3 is TGCGCCAGCAGCTCAATGACAGGGGCCGCAACTAATGAAAAACTGTTTTTT. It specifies CASSSMTGAATNEKLFF.